One and the same sample provided the 13 T cell receptor beta chains below, sequenced in a study of shared clonotypes between healthy human individuals. Sequencing used immunoSEQ multiplex PCR; TCRdb keeps in-frame clones, though not all of them. Of roughly 2.1 million clones in the sample, 85% to 95% were seen once. Naive CD8 cells lacked CD45RO, underwent positive selection for CCR7 and left out terminally differentiated effector memory CD45RA+ cells. The sequencing input was naive CD8+ T cells from PBMCs. Receptors originate from a man aged 18 to 29 in good health. Some clones in this sample may be carry-over from other donors' samples.

The rearrangement uses TRBV7-9 and TRBJ2-7; TRBD1 matches at 7 bases. CDR1 SEHNR and CDR2 FQNEAQ come from the germline V gene (reference sequence). The CDR3 has 15 residues. Trimming cost V 4 bases and J 1 base; bases outside gene matches: 7. The CDR3 loop reads CASSSVGRGSYEQYF. The CDR3 nucleotides read TGTGCCAGCAGCTCCGTCGGCAGGGGGTCCTACGAGCAGTACTTC.

The J gene is TRBJ1-1, the V gene TRBV27; D is unclear. With 3 bases removed from V and 6 bases from J, the gap between germline ends came to 23 bases. This CDR3 region has 17 residues. The germline V gene has CDR1 MNHEY and CDR2 SMNVEV (reference sequence). This chain's CDR3 is CASSFQPFSPYLSEAFF. For the CDR3, the DNA is TGTGCCAGCAGTTTTCAGCCCTTCAGCCCCTATTTGTCTGAAGCTTTCTTT.

The gene calls are TRBV7-9 and TRBJ2-7; TRBD2 matches 12 bases. J was trimmed by 3 bases and V by 1 base; bases with no gene match: 7. The CDR3 is 17 residues long. The V gene's germline CDR1 is SEHNR and CDR2 FQNEAQ (reference sequence). Here the CDR3 DNA reads TGTGCCAGCAGCTTAGTAGGCGGACTAGCGGGAAACTACGAGCAGTACTTC. Amino acid sequence: CASSLVGGLAGNYEQYF.

The sample holds a few counts of this clone. The chain recombines TRBV29-1 with TRBJ1-1, with 10 nucleotides matching TRBD1. Trimming cost V 6 bases and J 5 bases; bases outside gene matches: 6. From germline, CDR1 is SQVTM and CDR2 ANQGSEA. This CDR3 region has 13 residues. The CDR3 nucleotides are TGCAGCGTCTCCGGGACAGGGGAAACTGAAGCTTTCTTT. Translation gives CSVSGTGETEAFF.

This chain links TRBV7-9 with TRBJ2-7; D is perhaps TRBD1 or TRBD2 (5 bases each). Germline V gene lookup returns CDR1 SEHNR and CDR2 FQNEAQ (reference sequence). The CDR3 contains 14 residues. V lost 8 bases, J lost 6 bases, and 20 bases lay in between. The CDR3 loop is CASGTAGGGFEQYF. As DNA, the CDR3 is TGTGCCAGCGGGACCGCCGGTGGGGGTTTCGAGCAGTACTTC.

The chain couples TRBV28 to TRBJ1-1; D possibly corresponds to TRBD1 (5 bases). The V and J ends lost 7 bases and 0 bases respectively, with 15 bases between them. Germline V gene lookup returns CDR1 MDHEN and CDR2 SYDVKM. The CDR3 totals 15 residues. The CDR3 sequence: CASTLTANLNTEAFF. In DNA, the CDR3 is TGTGCCAGCACCTTGACAGCAAACTTGAACACTGAAGCTTTCTTT.

The chain recombines TRBV4-1 with TRBJ1-2; 10 bases match TRBD1. Trimming cost V 6 bases and J 5 bases; bases outside gene matches: 9. This CDR3 has 15 residues. In germline, CDR1 is MGHRA, CDR2 YSYEKL. The CDR3 nucleotides are TGCGCCAGCAGAAGCTATGGGACAGGGGATTATGGCTACACCTTC. It translates to CASRSYGTGDYGYTF.

This chain links TRBV19 with TRBJ2-2, with 9 bases matching TRBD2. CDR3 size: 18 residues. Germline CDR1 is LNHDA and CDR2 is SQIVND (reference sequence). V was pared by 3 bases and J by 4 bases, with 12 bases of the junction left unmatched. CDR3 sequence (DNA): TGTGCCAGTAGTATTGAGATGAGCGGGAGGCCACCCACCGGGGAGCTGTTTTTT. Protein product: CASSIEMSGRPPTGELFF. Full variable domain (outside the CDR3, taken from reference TRBV19 and TRBJ2-2): DGGITQSPKYLFRKEGQNVTLSCEQNLNHDAMYWYRQDPGQGLRLIYYSQIVNDFQKGDIAEGYSVSREKKESFPLTVTSAQKNPTAFYLCASSIEMSGRPPTGELFFGEGSRLTVL.

The CDR3 region is CASSPGQLNTEAFF. CDR3 sequence (DNA): TGTGCCAGCAGCCCGGGACAACTTAACACTGAAGCTTTCTTT. J is TRBJ1-1 and V is TRBV7-2; D may be TRBD1 (6 bases). The CDR3 has 14 amino acids. V was pared by 5 bases and J by 2 bases, with 12 bases between. CDR1 SGHTA and CDR2 FQGNSA come from the germline V gene.

The chain has TRBV6-1 and TRBJ2-7, with D possibly TRBD1 on 6 matching bases. V was clipped by 5 bases and J by 0 bases, with 11 bases between them. Germline loops: CDR1 MNHNS, CDR2 SASEGT. The CDR3 length is 14 residues. The CDR3 DNA reads TGTGCCAGCAGTCAGGGGTTGGGCTCCTACGAGCAGTACTTC. Translation: CASSQGLGSYEQYF.

The rearrangement joins TRBV6-1 to TRBJ1-3; D unclear. Trimming removed 7 bases from V and 6 bases from J, with 7 bases in between. CDR3 length equals 11 residues. Germline assignment: CDR1 MNHNS and CDR2 SASEGT. The CDR3 here is CASNYQNTIYF. CDR3 DNA sequence: TGTGCCAGCAATTATCAAAACACCATATATTTT.

Only one count was recorded for this clone. The gene calls are TRBV9 and TRBJ2-7, with 8 bases aligning to TRBD1. The CDR3 loop spans 13 amino acids. The ends lost 0 bases at V and 6 bases at J; junction bases unmatched: 2. Germline loops: CDR1 SGDLS, CDR2 YYNGEE. The CDR3 DNA reads TGTGCCAGCAGCGTAGGGACAGGGCCCGAGCAGTACTTC. Translated: CASSVGTGPEQYF. Full variable domain (outside the CDR3, taken from reference TRBV9 and TRBJ2-7): DSGVTQTPKHLITATGQRVTLRCSPRSGDLSVYWYQQSLDQGLQFLIQYYNGEERAKGNILERFSAQQFPDLHSELNLSSLELGDSALYFCASSVGTGPEQYFGPGTRLTVT.

The chain is built from TRBV7-2 and TRBJ2-7; tentatively, D is TRBD1 (6 bases). CDR1 SGHTA and CDR2 FQGNSA come from the germline V gene. The CDR3 has 15 amino acids. The ends were cut back, 4 bases at V and 3 bases at J, with 16 bases in the middle. In DNA form, the CDR3 reads TGTGCCAGCAGCTCATCCTGGTCAGGGGTCTACGAGCAGTACTTC. The encoded protein is CASSSSWSGVYEQYF.